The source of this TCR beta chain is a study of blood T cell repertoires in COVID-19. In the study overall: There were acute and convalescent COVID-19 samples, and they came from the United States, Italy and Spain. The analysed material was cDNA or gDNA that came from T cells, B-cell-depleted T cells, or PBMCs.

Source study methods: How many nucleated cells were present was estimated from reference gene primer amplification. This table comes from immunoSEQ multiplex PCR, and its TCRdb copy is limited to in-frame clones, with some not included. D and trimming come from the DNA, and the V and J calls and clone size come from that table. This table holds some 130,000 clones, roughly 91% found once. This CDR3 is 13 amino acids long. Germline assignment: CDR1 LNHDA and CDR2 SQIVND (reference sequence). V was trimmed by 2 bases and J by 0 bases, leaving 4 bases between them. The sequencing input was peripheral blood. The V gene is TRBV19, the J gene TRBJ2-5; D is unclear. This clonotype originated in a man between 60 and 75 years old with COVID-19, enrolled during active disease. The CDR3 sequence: CASSIPNQETQYF. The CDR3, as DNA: TGTGCCAGTAGTATACCCAACCAAGAGACCCAGTACTTC.